This T cell receptor beta chain was captured in a study of cytotoxic CD8 clonotypes in ibrutinib-treated CLL. This CDR3 comprises 16 residues. Germline CDR1 reads MNHNY; CDR2 reads SVGAGI (reference sequence). Trimming shortened V by 1 base and J by 0 bases, and 7 bases separated the two germline ends. Clones were sequenced by immunoSEQ multiplex PCR, and TCRdb holds only the in-frame ones, with some missing. The data show roughly 220,000 clones, with approximately 79% seen just once and approximately 10% held by the top ten. General study points: Clonality was higher at baseline than in age-matched healthy donors and tracked circulating CD8+ T-cell counts. Among the clonotypes, public ones were uncommon and contracted or held stable on treatment. Sustained-remission patients were sampled at one set of times and progressing patients at different ones.

To note about this clone: Its antigen remains unidentified.

This specimen consisted of PBMCs, obtained after 12 months of ibrutinib treatment. The V call is TRBV6-6, the J call TRBJ2-6; D is unresolved. This TCR was sampled from a human donor with chronic lymphocytic leukemia. This chain's CDR3 is CASSYFSGSGANVLTF. In DNA, the CDR3 is TGTGCCAGCAGTTACTTCAGTGGCTCTGGGGCCAACGTCCTGACTTTC.